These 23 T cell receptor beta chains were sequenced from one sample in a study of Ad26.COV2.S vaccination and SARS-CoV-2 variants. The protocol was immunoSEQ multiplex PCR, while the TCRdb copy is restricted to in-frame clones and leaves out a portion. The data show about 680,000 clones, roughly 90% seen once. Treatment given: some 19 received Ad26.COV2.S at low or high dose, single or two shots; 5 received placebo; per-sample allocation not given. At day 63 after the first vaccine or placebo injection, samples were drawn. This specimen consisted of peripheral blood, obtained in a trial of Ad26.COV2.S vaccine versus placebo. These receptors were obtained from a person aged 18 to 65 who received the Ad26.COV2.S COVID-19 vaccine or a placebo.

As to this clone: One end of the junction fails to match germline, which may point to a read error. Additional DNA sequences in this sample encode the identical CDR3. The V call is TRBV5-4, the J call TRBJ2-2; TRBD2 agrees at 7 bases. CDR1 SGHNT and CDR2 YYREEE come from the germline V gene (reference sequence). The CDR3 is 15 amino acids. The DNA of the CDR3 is TGTGCCAGCAGCGTGGTGGGGCTAGCGGCTGGGGAACTGTTTTTT. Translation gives CASSVVGLAAGELFF.

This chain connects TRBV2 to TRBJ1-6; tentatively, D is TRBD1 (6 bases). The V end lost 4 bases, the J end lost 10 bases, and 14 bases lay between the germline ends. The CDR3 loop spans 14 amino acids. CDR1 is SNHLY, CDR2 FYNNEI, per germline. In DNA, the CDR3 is TGTGCCAGCAGTGGTCAACAGGGAGCATCACCCCTCCACTTT. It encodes CASSGQQGASPLHF.

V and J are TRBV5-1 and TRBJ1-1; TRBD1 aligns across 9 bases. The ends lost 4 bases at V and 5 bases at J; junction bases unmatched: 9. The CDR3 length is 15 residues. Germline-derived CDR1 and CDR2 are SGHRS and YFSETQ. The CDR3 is CASSPGTGLRTEAFF. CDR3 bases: TGCGCCAGCAGCCCCGGGACAGGGTTACGGACTGAAGCTTTCTTT.

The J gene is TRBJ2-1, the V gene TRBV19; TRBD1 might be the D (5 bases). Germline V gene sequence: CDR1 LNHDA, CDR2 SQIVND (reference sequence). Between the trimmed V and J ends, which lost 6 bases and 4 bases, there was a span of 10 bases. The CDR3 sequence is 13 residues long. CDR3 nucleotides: TGTGCCAGTAGGGGGTCAGGGTACAATGAGCAGTTCTTC. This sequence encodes CASRGSGYNEQFF. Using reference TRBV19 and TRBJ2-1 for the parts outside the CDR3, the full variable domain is DGGITQSPKYLFRKEGQNVTLSCEQNLNHDAMYWYRQDPGQGLRLIYYSQIVNDFQKGDIAEGYSVSREKKESFPLTVTSAQKNPTAFYLCASRGSGYNEQFFGPGTRLTVL.

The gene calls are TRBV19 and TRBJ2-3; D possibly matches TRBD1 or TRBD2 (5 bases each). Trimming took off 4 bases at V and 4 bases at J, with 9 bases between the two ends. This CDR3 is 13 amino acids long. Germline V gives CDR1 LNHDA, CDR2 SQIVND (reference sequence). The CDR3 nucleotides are TGTGCCAGTAGTAGAATGGGGGCAGATACGCAGTATTTT. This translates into CASSRMGADTQYF.

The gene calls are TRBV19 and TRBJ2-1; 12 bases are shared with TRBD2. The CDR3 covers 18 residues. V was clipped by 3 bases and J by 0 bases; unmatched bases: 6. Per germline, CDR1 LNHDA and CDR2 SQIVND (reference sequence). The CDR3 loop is CASSIRLAGAFSYNEQFF. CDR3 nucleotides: TGTGCCAGTAGTATTCGACTAGCGGGGGCTTTCTCCTACAATGAGCAGTTCTTC. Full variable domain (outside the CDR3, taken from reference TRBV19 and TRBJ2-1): DGGITQSPKYLFRKEGQNVTLSCEQNLNHDAMYWYRQDPGQGLRLIYYSQIVNDFQKGDIAEGYSVSREKKESFPLTVTSAQKNPTAFYLCASSIRLAGAFSYNEQFFGPGTRLTVL.

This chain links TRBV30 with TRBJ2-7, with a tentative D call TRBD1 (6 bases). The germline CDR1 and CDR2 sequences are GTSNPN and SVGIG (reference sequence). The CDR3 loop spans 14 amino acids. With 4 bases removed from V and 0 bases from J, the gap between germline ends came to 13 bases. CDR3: CAWNRAGGSYEQYF. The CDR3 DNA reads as TGTGCCTGGAACAGGGCCGGAGGCTCCTACGAGCAGTACTTC. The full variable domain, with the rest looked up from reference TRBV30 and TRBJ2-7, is SQTIHQWPATLVQPVGSPLSLECTVEGTSNPNLYWYRQAAGRGLQLLFYSVGIGQISSEVPQNLSASRPQDRQFILSSKKLLLSDSGFYLCAWNRAGGSYEQYFGPGTRLTVT.

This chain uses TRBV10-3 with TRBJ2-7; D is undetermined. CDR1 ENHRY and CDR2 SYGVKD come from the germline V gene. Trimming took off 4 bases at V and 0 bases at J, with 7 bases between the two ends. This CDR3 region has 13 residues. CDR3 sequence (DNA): TGTGCCATCAGTGGAACCATCTCCTACGAGCAGTACTTC. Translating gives CAISGTISYEQYF.

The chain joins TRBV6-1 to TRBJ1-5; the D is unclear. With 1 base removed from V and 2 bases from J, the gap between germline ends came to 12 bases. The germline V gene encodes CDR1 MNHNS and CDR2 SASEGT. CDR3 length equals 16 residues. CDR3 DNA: TGTGCCAGCAGTGAAGACGGAACTGGGGGCAATCAGCCCCAGCATTTT. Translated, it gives CASSEDGTGGNQPQHF.

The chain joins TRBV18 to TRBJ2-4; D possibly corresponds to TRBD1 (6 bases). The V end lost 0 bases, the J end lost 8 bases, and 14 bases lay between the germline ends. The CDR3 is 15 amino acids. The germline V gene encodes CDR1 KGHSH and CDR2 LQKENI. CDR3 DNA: TGTGCCAGCTCACCACCGGCACAGGGTAGTTACATTCAGTACTTC. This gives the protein CASSPPAQGSYIQYF.

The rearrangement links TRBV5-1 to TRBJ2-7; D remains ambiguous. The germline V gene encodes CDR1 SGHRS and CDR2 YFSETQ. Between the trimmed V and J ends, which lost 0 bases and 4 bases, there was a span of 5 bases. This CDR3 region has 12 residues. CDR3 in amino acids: CASSLGRYEQYF. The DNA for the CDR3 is TGCGCCAGCAGCTTGGGCAGGTACGAGCAGTACTTC.

This CDR3 is CASSRDRNTEAFF. Written as DNA, the CDR3 is TGTGCCAGCAGCCGGGACCGGAACACTGAAGCTTTCTTT. This rearrangement joins TRBV7-9 to TRBJ1-1; D might be TRBD1 (5 bases). Germline V CDR1 and CDR2: SEHNR, FQNEAQ (reference sequence). This CDR3 has 13 amino acids. V was clipped by 5 bases and J by 1 base, with 8 bases between them.

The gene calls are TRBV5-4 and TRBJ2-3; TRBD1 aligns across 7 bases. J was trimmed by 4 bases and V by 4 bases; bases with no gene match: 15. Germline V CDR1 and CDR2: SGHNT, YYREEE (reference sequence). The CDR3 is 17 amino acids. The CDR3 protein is CASSPNPGGGRADTQYF. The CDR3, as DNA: TGTGCCAGCAGCCCCAACCCAGGGGGTGGAAGGGCAGATACGCAGTATTTT.

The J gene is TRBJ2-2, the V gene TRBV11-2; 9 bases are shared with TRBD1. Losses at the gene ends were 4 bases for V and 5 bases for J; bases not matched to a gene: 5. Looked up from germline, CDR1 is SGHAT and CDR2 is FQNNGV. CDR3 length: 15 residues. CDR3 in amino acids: CASSSRTGVTGELFF. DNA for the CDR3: TGTGCCAGCAGCTCCCGGACAGGGGTGACCGGGGAGCTGTTTTTT.

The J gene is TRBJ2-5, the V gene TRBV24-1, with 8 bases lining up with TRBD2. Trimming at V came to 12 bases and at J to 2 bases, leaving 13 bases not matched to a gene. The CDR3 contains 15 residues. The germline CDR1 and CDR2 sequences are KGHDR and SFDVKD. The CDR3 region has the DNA TGTGCCCCGGCGGGGGGAGGGTGTGGACAAGAGACCCAGTACTTC. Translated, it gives CAPAGGGCGQETQYF.

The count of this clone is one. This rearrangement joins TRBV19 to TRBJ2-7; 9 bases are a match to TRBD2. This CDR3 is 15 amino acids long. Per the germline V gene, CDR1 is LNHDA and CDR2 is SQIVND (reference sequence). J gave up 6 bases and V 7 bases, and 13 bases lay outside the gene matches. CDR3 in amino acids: CASKPAGGLISEQYF. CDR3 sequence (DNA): TGTGCCAGTAAGCCGGCGGGGGGGCTTATAAGCGAGCAGTACTTC.

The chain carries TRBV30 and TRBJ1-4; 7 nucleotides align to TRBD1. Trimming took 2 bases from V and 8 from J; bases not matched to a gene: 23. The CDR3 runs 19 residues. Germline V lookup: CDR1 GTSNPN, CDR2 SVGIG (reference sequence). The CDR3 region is CAWSPWTGDFSSAGEKLFF. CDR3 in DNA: TGTGCCTGGAGTCCCTGGACAGGCGACTTCTCCTCGGCGGGGGAAAAACTGTTTTTT.

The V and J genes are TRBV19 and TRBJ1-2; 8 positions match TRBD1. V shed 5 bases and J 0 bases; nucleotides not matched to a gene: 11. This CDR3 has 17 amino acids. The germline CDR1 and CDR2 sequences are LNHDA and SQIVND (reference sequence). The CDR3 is CASSSWTGQDSNYGYTF. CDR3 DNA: TGTGCCAGTAGTTCATGGACAGGGCAAGACTCTAACTATGGCTACACCTTC. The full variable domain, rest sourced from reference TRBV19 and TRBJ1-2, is DGGITQSPKYLFRKEGQNVTLSCEQNLNHDAMYWYRQDPGQGLRLIYYSQIVNDFQKGDIAEGYSVSREKKESFPLTVTSAQKNPTAFYLCASSSWTGQDSNYGYTFGSGTRLTVV.

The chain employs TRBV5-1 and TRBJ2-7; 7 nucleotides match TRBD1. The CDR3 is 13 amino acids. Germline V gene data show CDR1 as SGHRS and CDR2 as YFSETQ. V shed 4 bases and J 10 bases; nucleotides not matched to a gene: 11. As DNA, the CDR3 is TGCGCCAGCAGCGAGGGACAGACCCTGGACCAGTACTTC. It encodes CASSEGQTLDQYF.

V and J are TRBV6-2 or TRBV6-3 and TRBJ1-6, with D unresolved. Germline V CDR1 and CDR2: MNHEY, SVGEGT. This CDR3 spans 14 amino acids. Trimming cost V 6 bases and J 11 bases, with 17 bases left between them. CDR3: CASSSVRESAPLHF. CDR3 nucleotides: TGTGCCAGCAGCAGTGTGCGGGAGTCCGCACCCCTCCACTTT.

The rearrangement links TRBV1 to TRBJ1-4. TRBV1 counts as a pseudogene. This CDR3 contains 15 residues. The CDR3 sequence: CTSSQDLWVNEKLFF. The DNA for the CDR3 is TGCACCAGCAGCCAAGATCTATGGGTCAACGAAAAACTGTTTTTT.

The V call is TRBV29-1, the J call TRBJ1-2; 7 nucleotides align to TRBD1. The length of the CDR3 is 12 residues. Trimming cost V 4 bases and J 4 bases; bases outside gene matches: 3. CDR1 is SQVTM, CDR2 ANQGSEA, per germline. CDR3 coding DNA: TGCAGCGTTGGACAGGGTACCTATGGCTACACCTTC. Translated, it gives CSVGQGTYGYTF.

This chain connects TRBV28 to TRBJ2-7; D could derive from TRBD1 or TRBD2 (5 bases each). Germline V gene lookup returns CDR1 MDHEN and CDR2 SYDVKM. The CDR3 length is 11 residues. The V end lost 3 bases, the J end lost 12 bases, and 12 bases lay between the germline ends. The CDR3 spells CASSLLGTRYF. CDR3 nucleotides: TGTGCCAGCAGTTTGCTCGGGACCCGGTACTTC.